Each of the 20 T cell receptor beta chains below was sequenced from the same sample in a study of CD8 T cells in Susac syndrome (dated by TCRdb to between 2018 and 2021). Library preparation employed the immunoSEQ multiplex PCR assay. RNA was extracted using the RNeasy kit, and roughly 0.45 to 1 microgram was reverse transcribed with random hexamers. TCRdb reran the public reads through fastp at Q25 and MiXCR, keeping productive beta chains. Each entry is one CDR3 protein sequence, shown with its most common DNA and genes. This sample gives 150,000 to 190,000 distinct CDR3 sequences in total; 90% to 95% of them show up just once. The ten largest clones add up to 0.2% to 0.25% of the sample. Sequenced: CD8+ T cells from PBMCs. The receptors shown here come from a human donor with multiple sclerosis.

CDR3 protein: CSARLARGDKNIQYF. The CDR3 bases are TGCAGTGCTAGACTAGCGAGGGGGGACAAAAACATTCAGTACTTC. The gene calls are TRBV20-1 and TRBJ2-4; D is tentatively TRBD1 or TRBD2 (6 bases each). CDR3 length: 15 amino acids. Per germline, CDR1 DFQATT and CDR2 SNEGSKA (reference sequence). V lost 2 bases, J lost 3 bases, and 14 bases lay in between.

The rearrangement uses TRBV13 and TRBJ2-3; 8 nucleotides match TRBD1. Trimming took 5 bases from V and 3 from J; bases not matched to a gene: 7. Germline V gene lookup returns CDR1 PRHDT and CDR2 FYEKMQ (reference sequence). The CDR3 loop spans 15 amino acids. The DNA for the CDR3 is TGTGCCAGCAGCCTTGGACAGGGCCCGACAGATACGCAGTATTTT. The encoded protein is CASSLGQGPTDTQYF.

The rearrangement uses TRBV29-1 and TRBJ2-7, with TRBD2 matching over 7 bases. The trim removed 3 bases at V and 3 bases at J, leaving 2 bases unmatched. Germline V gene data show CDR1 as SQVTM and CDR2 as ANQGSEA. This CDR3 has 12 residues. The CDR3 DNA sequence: TGCAGCGTTGAGGGGAGGGGCTACGAGCAGTACTTC. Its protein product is CSVEGRGYEQYF.

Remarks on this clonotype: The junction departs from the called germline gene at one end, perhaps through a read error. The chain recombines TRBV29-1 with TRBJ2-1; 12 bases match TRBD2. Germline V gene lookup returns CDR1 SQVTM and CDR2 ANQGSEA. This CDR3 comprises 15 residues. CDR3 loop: CSIDETSGGWSEQFF. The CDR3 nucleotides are TGCAGCATTGATGAGACTAGCGGGGGTTGGAGTGAGCAGTTCTTC.

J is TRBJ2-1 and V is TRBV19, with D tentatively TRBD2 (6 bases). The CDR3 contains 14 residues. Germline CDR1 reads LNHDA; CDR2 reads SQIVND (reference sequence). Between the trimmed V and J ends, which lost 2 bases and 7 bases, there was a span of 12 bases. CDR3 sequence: CASSIKDRGNEQFF. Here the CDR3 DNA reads TGTGCCAGTAGTATAAAGGACCGGGGGAATGAGCAGTTCTTC.

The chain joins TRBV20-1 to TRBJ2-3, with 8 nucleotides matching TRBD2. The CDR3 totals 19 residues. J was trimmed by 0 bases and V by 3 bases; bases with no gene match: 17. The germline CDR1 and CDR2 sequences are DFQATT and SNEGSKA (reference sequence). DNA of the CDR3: TGCAGTGCTAGTCCCCTCCCGGGGGGGCCCACCAGTAGCACAGATACGCAGTATTTT. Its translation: CSASPLPGGPTSSTDTQYF.

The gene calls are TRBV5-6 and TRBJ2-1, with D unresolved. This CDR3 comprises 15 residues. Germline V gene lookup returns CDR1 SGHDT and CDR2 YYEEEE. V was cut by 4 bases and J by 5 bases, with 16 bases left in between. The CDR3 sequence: CASSAGRTPNNEQFF. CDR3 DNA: TGTGCCAGCAGCGCAGGACGGACCCCCAACAATGAGCAGTTCTTC.

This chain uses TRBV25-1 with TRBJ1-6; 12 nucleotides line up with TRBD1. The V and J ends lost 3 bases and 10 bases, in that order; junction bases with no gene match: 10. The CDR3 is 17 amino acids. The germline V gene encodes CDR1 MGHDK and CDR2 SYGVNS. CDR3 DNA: TGTGCCAGCAGTGAGGGGACAGGGGGCGGAGATTGGTCACCCCTCCACTTT. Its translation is CASSEGTGGGDWSPLHF. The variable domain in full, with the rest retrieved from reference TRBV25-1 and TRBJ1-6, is EADIYQTPRYLVIGTGKKITLECSQTMGHDKMYWYQQDPGMELHLIHYSYGVNSTEKGDLSSESTVSRIRTEHFPLTLESARPSHTSQYLCASSEGTGGGDWSPLHFGNGTRLTVT.

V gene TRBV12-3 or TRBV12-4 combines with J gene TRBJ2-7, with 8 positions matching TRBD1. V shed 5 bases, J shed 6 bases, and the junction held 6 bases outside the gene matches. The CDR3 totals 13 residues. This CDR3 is CASSRDRGSEQYF. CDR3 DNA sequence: TGTGCCAGCAGTCGAGACAGGGGAAGCGAGCAGTACTTC.

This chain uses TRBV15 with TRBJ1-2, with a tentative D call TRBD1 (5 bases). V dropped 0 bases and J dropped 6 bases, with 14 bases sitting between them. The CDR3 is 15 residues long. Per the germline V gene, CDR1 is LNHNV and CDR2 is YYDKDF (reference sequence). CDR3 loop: CATSRDRAGWDGYTF. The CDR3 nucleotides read TGTGCCACCAGCAGAGATAGAGCAGGGTGGGATGGCTACACCTTC.

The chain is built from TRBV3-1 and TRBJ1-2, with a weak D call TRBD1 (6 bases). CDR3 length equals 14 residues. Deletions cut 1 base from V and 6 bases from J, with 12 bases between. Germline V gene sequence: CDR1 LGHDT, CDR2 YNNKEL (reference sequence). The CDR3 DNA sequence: TGTGCCAGCAGCCAAGTCAACAGGGAGGATGGCTACACCTTC. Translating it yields CASSQVNREDGYTF.

The DNA for the CDR3 is TGTGCCAGCAGCCCCGGGCCCAACTCCTACAATGAGCAGTTCTTC. The encoded protein is CASSPGPNSYNEQFF. The chain carries TRBV13 and TRBJ2-1; D gene unclear. The CDR3 has 15 residues. V lost 5 bases, J lost 0 bases, and 11 bases lay in between. Germline assignment: CDR1 PRHDT and CDR2 FYEKMQ (reference sequence).

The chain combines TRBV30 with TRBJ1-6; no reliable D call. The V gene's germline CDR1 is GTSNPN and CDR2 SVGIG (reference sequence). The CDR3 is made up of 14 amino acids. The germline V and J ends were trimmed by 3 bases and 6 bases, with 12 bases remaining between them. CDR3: CAWSFEESNSPLHF. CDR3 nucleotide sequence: TGTGCCTGGAGCTTCGAGGAGAGTAATTCACCCCTCCACTTT.

In nucleotides, the CDR3 is TGTGCCAGCAGCTTAGCGCTTACGGGAGATACGCAGTATTTT. Translating it yields CASSLALTGDTQYF. The chain uses TRBV7-9 and TRBJ2-3, with D hard to call. Germline CDR1 reads SEHNR; CDR2 reads FQNEAQ (reference sequence). The CDR3 runs to 14 residues. V gave up 0 bases and J gave up 5 bases, with 9 bases separating them.

CDR3 in DNA: TGTGCCAGCAGCTTCCGCGGGGCCTACGAGCAGTACTTC. It yields the protein CASSFRGAYEQYF. The chain combines TRBV5-4 with TRBJ2-7; D may be TRBD2 (6 bases). The length of the CDR3 is 13 residues. CDR1 is SGHNT and CDR2 is YYREEE in the germline V gene (reference sequence). The V and J ends lost 2 bases and 2 bases respectively, with 8 bases between them.

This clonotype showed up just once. CDR3 DNA: TGTGCCACCAGTGACGAGACAGGGATCGATGAGCAGTTCTTC. This codes for CATSDETGIDEQFF. The chain is built from TRBV24-1 and TRBJ2-1; TRBD1 matches 7 bases. J lost 8 bases, V lost 4 bases, and 7 bases had no gene match. Germline V gene sequence: CDR1 KGHDR, CDR2 SFDVKD. The CDR3 extends over 14 amino acids.

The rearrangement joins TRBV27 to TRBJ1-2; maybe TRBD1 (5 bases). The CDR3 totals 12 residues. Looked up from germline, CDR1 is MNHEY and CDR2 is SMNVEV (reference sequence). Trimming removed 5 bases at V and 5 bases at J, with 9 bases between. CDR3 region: CASSSQGYGYTF. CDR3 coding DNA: TGTGCCAGCAGTAGCCAGGGTTATGGCTACACCTTC.

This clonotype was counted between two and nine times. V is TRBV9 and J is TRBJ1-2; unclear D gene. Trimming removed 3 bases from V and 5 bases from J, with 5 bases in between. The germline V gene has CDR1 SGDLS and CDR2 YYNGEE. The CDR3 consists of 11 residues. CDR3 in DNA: TGTGCCAGCAGCGGTACTTATGGCTACACCTTC. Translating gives CASSGTYGYTF.

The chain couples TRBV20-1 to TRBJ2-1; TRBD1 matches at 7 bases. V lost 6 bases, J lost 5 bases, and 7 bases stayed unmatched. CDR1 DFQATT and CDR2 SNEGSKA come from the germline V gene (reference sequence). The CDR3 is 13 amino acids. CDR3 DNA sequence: TGCAGTGCCCGAGCCGGGACAGACAATGAGCAGTTCTTC. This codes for CSARAGTDNEQFF.

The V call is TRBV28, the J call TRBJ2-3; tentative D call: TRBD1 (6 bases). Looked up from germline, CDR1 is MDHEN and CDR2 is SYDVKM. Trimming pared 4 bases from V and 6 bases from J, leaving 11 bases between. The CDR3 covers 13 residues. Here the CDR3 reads CASSSNRVDTQYF. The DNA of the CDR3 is TGTGCCAGCAGTTCGAACAGGGTGGATACGCAGTATTTT. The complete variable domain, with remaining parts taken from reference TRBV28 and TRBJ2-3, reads DVKVTQSSRYLVKRTGEKVFLECVQDMDHENMFWYRQDPGLGLRLIYFSYDVKMKEKGDIPEGYSVSREKKERFSLILESASTNQTSMYLCASSSNRVDTQYFGPGTRLTVL.